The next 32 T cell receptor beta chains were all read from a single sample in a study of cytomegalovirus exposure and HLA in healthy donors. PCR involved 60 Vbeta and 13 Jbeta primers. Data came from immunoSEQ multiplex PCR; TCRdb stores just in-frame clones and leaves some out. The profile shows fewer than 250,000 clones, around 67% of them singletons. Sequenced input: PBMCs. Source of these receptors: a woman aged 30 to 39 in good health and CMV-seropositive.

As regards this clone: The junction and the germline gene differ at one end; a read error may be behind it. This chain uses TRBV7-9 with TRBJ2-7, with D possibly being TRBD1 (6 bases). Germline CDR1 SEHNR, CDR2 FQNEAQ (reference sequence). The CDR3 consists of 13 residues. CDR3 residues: CSSSSQGTAEQYF. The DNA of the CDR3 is TGTTCCAGCAGCTCGCAGGGGACGGCCGAGCAGTACTTC.

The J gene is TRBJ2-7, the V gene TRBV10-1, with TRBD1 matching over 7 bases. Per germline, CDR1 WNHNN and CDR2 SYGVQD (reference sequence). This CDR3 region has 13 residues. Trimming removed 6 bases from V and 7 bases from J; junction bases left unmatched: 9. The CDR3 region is CASSRQGSQEQYF. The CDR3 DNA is TGCGCCAGCAGCCGACAGGGTTCGCAGGAGCAGTACTTC.

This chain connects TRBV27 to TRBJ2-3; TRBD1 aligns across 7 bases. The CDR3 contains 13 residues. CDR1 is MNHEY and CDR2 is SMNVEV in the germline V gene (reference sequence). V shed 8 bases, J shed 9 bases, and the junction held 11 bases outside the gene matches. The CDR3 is CASRLQQGNTQYF. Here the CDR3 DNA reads TGTGCCAGCCGCCTCCAACAGGGGAACACGCAGTATTTT.

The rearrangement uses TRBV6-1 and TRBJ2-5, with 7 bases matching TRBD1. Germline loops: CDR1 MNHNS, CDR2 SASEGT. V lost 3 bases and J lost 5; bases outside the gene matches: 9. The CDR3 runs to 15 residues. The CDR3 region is CASSEIGGAGETQYF. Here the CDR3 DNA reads TGTGCCAGCAGTGAGATAGGGGGCGCCGGGGAGACCCAGTACTTC.

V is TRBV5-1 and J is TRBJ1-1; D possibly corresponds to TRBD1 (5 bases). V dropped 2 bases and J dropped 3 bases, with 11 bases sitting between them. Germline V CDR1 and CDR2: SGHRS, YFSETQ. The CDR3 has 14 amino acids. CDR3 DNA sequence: TGCGCCAGCAGCTTTGGGGGGGGATACACTGAAGCTTTCTTT. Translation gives CASSFGGGYTEAFF. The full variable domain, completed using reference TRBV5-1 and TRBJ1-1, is KAGVTQTPRYLIKTRGQQVTLSCSPISGHRSVSWYQQTPGQGLQFLFEYFSETQRNKGNFPGRFSGRQFSNSRSEMNVSTLELGDSALYLCASSFGGGYTEAFFGQGTRLTVV.

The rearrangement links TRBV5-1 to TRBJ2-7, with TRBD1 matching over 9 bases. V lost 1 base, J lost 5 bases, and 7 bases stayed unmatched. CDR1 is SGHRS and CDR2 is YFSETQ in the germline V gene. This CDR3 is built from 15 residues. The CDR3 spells CASSLTGGAFDEQYF. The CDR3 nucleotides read TGCGCCAGCAGCTTGACAGGGGGCGCATTCGACGAGCAGTACTTC.

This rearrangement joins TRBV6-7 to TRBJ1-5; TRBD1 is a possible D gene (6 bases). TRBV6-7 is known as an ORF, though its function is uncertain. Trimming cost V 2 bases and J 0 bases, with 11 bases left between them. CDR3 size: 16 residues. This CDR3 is CASSYRGGDSNQPQHF. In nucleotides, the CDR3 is TGTGCCAGCAGTTACCGAGGGGGGGATAGCAATCAGCCCCAGCATTTT.

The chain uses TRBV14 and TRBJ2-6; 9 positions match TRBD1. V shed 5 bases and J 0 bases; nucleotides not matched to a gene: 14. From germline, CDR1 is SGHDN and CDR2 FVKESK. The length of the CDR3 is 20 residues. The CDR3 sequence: CASSLDRGKAGSSGANVLTF. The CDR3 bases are TGTGCCAGCAGCTTGGACAGGGGAAAAGCCGGATCCTCTGGGGCCAACGTCCTGACTTTC.

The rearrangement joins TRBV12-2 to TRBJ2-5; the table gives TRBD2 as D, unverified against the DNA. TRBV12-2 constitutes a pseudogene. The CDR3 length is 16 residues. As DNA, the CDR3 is TGTGCAAGTCGCTTAATATCCCTAGCTAACCAAGAGACCCAGTACTTC. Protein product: CASRLISLANQETQYF.

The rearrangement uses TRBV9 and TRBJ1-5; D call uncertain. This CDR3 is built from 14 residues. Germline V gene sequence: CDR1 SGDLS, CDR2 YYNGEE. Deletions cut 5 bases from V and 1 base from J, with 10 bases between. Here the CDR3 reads CASRAGLSNQPQHF. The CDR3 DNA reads TGTGCCAGCAGAGCAGGCCTAAGCAATCAGCCCCAGCATTTT.

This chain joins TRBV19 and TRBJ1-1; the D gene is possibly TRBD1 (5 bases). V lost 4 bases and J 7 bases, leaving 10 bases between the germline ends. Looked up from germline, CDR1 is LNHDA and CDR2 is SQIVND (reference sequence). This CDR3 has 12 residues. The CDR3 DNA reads TGTGCCAGTAGTAAGCGACAGATTGAAGCTTTCTTT. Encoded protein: CASSKRQIEAFF.

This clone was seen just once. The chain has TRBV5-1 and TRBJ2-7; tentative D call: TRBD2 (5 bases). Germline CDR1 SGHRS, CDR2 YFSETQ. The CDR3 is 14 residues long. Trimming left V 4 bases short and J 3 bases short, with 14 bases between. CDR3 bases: TGCGCCAGCAGCAGATCGGGGTTCAACTACGAGCAGTACTTC. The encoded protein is CASSRSGFNYEQYF.

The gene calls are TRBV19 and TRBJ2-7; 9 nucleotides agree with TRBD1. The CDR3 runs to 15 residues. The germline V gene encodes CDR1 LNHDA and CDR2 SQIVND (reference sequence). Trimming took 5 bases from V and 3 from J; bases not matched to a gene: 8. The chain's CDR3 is CASSSGTGTLYEQYF. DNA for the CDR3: TGTGCCAGTAGTTCCGGGACAGGGACTCTCTACGAGCAGTACTTC.

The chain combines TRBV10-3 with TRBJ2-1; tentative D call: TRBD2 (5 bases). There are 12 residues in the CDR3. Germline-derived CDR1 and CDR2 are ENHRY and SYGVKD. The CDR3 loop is CSRGPAPNEQFF. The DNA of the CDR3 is TGTTCTCGGGGTCCCGCCCCCAATGAGCAGTTCTTC.

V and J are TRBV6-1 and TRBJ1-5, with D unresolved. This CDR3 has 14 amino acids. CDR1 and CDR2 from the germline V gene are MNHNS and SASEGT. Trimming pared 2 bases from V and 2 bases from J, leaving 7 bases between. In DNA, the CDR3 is TGTGCCAGCAGTGAAAAGTCAGGCAATCAGCCCCAGCATTTT. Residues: CASSEKSGNQPQHF.

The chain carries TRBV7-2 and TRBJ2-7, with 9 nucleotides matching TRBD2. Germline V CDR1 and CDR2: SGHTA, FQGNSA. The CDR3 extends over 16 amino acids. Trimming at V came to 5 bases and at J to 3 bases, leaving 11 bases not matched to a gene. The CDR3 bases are TGTGCCAGCAGCCCTAGGGGTTGGCGGGAGGGCTACGAGCAGTACTTC. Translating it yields CASSPRGWREGYEQYF.

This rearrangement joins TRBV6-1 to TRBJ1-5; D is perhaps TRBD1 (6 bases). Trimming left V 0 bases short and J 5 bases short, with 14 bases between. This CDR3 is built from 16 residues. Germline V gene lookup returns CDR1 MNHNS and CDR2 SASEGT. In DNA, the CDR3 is TGTGCCAGCAGTGAAGCAGGGGGATACGAGGATCAGCCCCAGCATTTT. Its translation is CASSEAGGYEDQPQHF.

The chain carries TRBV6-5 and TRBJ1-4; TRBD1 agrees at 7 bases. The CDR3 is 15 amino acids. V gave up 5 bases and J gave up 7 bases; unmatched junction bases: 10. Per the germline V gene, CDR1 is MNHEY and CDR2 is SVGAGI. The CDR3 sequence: CASSPGTATIEKLFF. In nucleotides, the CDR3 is TGTGCCAGCAGTCCCGGGACAGCGACGATTGAAAAACTGTTTTTT.

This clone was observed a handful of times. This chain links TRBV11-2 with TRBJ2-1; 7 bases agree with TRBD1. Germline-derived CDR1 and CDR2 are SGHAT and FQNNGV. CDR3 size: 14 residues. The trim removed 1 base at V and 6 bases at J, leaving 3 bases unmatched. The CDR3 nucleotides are TGTGCCAGCAGCTTAGGTTCAGGGGGCAATGAGCAGTTCTTC. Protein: CASSLGSGGNEQFF. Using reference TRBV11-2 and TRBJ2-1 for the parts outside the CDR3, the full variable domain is EAGVAQSPRYKIIEKRQSVAFWCNPISGHATLYWYQQILGQGPKLLIQFQNNGVVDDSQLPKDRFSAERLKGVDSTLKIQPAKLEDSAVYLCASSLGSGGNEQFFGPGTRLTVL.

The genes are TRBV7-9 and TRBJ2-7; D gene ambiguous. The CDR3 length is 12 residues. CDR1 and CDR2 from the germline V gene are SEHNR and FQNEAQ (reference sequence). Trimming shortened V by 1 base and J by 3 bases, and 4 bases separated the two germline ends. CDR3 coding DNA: TGTGCCAGCAGCTTAGAGAGCTACGAGCAGTACTTC. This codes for CASSLESYEQYF. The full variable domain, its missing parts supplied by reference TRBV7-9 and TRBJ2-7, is DTGVSQNPRHKITKRGQNVTFRCDPISEHNRLYWYRQTLGQGPEFLTYFQNEAQLEKSRLLSDRFSAERPKGSFSTLEIQRTEQGDSAMYLCASSLESYEQYFGPGTRLTVT.

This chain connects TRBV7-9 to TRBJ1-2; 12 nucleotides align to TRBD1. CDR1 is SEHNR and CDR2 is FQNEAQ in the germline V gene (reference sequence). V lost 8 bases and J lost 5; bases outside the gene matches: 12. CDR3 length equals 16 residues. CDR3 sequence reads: CASGPGQGAPEYGYTF. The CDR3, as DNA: TGTGCCAGCGGACCGGGACAGGGGGCCCCAGAGTATGGCTACACCTTC. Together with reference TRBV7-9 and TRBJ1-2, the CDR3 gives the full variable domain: DTGVSQNPRHKITKRGQNVTFRCDPISEHNRLYWYRQTLGQGPEFLTYFQNEAQLEKSRLLSDRFSAERPKGSFSTLEIQRTEQGDSAMYLCASGPGQGAPEYGYTFGSGTRLTVV.

The DNA for the CDR3 is TGCAGCGTTCGGGACAGCGACCTCTCTGGGGCCAACGTCCTGACTTTC. Encoded protein: CSVRDSDLSGANVLTF. This chain uses TRBV29-1 with TRBJ2-6; 7 bases map to TRBD1. V lost 5 bases to trimming and J lost 0 bases; unmatched junction nucleotides: 7. The CDR3 runs 16 residues. Germline V CDR1 and CDR2: SQVTM, ANQGSEA.

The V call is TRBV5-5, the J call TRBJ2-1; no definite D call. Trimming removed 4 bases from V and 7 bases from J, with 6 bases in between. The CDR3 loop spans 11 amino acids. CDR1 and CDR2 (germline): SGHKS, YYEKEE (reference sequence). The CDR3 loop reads CASSPLNEQFF. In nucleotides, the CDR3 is TGTGCCAGCAGCCCCCTAAATGAGCAGTTCTTC.

The CDR3 is CASSREPGLFDNEQFF. In DNA, the CDR3 is TGCGCCAGCAGTCGAGAACCGGGACTATTCGACAATGAGCAGTTCTTC. This sequence joins TRBV5-1 and TRBJ2-1; the match to TRBD2 covers 7 bases. There are 16 residues in the CDR3. The J segment lost 5 bases and the V segment lost 5 bases, leaving 13 bases of the junction unmatched. Germline V gives CDR1 SGHRS, CDR2 YFSETQ. Looking up the rest from reference TRBV5-1 and TRBJ2-1 gives the full variable domain: KAGVTQTPRYLIKTRGQQVTLSCSPISGHRSVSWYQQTPGQGLQFLFEYFSETQRNKGNFPGRFSGRQFSNSRSEMNVSTLELGDSALYLCASSREPGLFDNEQFFGPGTRLTVL.

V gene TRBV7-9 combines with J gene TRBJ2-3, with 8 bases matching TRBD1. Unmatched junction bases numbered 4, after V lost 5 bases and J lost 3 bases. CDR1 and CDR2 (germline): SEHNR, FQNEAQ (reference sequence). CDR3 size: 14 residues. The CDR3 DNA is TGTGCCAGCAGCCAGGACAGGGAAACAGATACGCAGTATTTT. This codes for CASSQDRETDTQYF.

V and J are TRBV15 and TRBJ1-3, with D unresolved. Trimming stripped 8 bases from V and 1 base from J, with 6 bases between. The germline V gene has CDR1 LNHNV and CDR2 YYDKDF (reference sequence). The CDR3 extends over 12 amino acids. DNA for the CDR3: TGTGCCACCGAAGAGTCTGGAAACACCATATATTTT. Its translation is CATEESGNTIYF.

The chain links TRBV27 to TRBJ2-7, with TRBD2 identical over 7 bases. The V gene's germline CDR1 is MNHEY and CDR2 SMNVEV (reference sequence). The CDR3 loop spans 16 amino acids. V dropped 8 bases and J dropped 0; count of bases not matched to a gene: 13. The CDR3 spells CASPFTLAASSYEQYF. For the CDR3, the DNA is TGTGCCAGCCCCTTCACGCTAGCGGCTAGCTCCTACGAGCAGTACTTC.

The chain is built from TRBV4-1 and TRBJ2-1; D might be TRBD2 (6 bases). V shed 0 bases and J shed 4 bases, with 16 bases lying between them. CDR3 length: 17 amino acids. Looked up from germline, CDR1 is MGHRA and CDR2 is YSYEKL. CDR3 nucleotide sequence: TGCGCCAGCAGCCAAGATTCATCACTAGCTTGGTACAATGAGCAGTTCTTC. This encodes CASSQDSSLAWYNEQFF.

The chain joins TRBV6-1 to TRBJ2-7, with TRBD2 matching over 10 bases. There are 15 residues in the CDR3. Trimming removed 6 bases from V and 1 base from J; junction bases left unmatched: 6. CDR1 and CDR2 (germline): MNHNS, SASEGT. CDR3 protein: CASRPAGGLSYEQYF. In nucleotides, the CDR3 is TGTGCCAGCAGACCAGCGGGGGGGCTGTCCTACGAGCAGTACTTC.

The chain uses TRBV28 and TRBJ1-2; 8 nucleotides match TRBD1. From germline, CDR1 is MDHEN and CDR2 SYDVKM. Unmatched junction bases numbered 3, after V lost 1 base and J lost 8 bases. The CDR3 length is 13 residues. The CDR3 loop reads CASSLLTGVGYTF. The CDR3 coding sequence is TGTGCCAGCAGTTTATTGACAGGGGTAGGCTACACCTTC.

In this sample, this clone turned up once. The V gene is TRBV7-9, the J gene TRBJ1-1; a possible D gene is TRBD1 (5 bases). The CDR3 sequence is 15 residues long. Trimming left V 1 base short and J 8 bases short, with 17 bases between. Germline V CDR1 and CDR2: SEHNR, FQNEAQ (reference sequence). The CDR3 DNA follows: TGTGCCAGCAGCTTAGGGGAGGGGCGTGAAAAGGAAGCTTTCTTT. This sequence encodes CASSLGEGREKEAFF.

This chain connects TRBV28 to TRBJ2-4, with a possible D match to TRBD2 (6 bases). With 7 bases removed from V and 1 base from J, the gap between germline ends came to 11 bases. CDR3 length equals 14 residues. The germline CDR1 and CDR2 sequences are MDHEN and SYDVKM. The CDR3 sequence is CASIPRGAKNIQYF. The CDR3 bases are TGTGCCAGCATCCCCCGGGGGGCCAAAAACATTCAGTACTTC.